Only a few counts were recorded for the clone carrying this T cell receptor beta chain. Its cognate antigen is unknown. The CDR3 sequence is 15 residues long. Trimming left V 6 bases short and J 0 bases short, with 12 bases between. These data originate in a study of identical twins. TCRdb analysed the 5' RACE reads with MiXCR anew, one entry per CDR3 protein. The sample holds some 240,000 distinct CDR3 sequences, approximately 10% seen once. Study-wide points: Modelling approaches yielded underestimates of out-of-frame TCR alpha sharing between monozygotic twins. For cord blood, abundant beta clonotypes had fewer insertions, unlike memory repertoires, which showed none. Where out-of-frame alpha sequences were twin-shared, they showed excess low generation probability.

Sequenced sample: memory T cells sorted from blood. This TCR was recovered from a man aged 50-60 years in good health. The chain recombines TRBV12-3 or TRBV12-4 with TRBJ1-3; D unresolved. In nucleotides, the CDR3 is TGTGCCAGCAGCACCCGCGCTGGCTCTGGAAACACCATATATTTT. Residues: CASSTRAGSGNTIYF.